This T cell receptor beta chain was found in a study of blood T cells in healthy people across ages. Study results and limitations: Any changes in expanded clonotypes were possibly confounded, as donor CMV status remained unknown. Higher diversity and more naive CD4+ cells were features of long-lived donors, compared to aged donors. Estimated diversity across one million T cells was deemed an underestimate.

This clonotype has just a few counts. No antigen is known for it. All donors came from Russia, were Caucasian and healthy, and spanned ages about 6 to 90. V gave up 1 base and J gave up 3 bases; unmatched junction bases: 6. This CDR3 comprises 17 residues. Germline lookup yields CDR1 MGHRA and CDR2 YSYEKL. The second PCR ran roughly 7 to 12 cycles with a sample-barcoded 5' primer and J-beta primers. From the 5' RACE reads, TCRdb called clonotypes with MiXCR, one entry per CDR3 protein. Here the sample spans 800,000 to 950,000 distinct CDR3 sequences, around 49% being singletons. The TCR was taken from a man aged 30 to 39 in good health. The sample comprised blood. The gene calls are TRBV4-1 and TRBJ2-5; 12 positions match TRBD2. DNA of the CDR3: TGCGCCAGCAGCCAAGGACTAGCGGGGGTTCTGGAAGAGACCCAGTACTTC. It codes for CASSQGLAGVLEETQYF.